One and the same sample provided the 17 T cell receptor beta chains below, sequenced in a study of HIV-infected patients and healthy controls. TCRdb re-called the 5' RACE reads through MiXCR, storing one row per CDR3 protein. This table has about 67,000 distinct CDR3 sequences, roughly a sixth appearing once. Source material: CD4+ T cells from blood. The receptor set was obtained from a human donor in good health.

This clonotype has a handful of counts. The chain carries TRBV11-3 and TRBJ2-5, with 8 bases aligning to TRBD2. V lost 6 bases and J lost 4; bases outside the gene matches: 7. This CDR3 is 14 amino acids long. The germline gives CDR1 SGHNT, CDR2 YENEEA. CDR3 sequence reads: CASRPSGSGETQYF. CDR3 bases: TGTGCCAGCAGGCCAAGCGGGAGTGGAGAGACCCAGTACTTC.

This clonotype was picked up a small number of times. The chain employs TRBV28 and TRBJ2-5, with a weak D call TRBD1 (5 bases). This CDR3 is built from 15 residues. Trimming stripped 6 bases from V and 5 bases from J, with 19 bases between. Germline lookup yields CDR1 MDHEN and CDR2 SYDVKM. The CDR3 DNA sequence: TGTGCCAGCAGCTCTCTTTGGGGCTCCGAGGAGACCCAGTACTTC. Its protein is CASSSLWGSEETQYF.

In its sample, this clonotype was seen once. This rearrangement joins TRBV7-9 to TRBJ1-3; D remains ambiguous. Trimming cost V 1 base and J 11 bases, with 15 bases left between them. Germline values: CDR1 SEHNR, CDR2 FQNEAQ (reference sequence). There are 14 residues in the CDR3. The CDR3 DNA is TGTGCCAGCAGCTTAGATTATCGAACCGAACCCATATATTTT. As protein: CASSLDYRTEPIYF. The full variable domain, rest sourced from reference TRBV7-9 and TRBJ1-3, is DTGVSQNPRHKITKRGQNVTFRCDPISEHNRLYWYRQTLGQGPEFLTYFQNEAQLEKSRLLSDRFSAERPKGSFSTLEIQRTEQGDSAMYLCASSLDYRTEPIYFGEGSWLTVV.

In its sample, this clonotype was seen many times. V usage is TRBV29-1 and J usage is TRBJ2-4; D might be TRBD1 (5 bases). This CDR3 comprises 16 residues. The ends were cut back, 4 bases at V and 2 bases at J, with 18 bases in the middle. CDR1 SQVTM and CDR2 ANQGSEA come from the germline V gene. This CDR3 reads CSVAFAGSGSKNIQYF. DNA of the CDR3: TGCAGCGTTGCCTTTGCAGGGTCTGGGTCCAAAAACATTCAGTACTTC.

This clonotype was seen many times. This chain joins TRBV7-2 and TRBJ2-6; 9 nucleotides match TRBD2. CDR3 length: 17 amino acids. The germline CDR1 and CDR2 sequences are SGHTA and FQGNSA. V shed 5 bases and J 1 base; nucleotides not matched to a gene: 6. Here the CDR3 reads CASSHLAGPSGANVLTF. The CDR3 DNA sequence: TGTGCCAGCAGCCACCTAGCGGGGCCTTCTGGGGCCAACGTCCTGACTTTC.

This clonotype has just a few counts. The chain's CDR3 is CASRVRGELFF. The DNA for the CDR3 is TGTGCCAGCAGAGTCAGGGGGGAGCTGTTTTTT. The chain is built from TRBV6-2 or TRBV6-3 and TRBJ2-2; D gene unclear. Deletions cut 6 bases from V and 8 bases from J, with 7 bases between. From germline, CDR1 is MNHEY and CDR2 SVGEGT. This CDR3 region has 11 residues.

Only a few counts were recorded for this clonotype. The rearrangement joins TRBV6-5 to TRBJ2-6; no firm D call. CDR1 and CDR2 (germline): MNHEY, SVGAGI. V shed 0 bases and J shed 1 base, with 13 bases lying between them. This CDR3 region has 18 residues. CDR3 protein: CASSYSKYGTSGANVLTF. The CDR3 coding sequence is TGTGCCAGCAGTTACTCTAAATACGGTACTTCTGGGGCCAACGTCCTGACTTTC.

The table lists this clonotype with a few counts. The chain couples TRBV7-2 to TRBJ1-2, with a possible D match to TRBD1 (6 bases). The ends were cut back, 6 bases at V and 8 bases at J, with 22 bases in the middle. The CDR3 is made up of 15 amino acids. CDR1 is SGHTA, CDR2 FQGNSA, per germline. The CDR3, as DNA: TGTGCCAGCAGTTCGTACACCCAGGGGCGGCAGGGCTACACCTTC. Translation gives CASSSYTQGRQGYTF.

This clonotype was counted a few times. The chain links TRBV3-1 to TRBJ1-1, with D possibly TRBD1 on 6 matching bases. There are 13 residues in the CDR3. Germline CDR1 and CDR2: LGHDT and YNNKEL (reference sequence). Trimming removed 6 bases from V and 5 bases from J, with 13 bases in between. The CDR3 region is CASRQGWETEAFF. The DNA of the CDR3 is TGTGCCAGCAGACAGGGTTGGGAGACTGAAGCTTTCTTT. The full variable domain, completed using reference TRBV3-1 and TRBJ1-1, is DTAVSQTPKYLVTQMGNDKSIKCEQNLGHDTMYWYKQDSKKFLKIMFSYNNKELIINETVPNRFSPKSPDKAHLNLHINSLELGDSAVYFCASRQGWETEAFFGQGTRLTVV.

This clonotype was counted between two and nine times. DNA of the CDR3: TGTGCCAGCAGCTCGAGGGGTGGTGACAGTTTATCTGGAAACACCATATATTTT. This translates into CASSSRGGDSLSGNTIYF. The V gene is TRBV7-2, the J gene TRBJ1-3, with D possibly TRBD1 on 5 matching bases. V gave up 4 bases and J gave up 1 base, with 20 bases separating them. This CDR3 comprises 18 residues. Germline CDR1 is SGHTA and CDR2 is FQGNSA. Full variable domain (missing parts from reference TRBV7-2 and TRBJ1-3): GAGVSQSPSNKVTEKGKDVELRCDPISGHTALYWYRQSLGQGLEFLIYFQGNSAPDKSGLPSDRFSAERTGGSVSTLTIQRTQQEDSAVYLCASSSRGGDSLSGNTIYFGEGSWLTVV.

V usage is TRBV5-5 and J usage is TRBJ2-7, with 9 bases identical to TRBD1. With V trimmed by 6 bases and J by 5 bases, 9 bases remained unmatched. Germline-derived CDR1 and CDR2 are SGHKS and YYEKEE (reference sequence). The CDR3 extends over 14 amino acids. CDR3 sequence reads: CASIRRDRAHEQYF. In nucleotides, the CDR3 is TGTGCCAGCATCCGGAGGGACAGGGCCCACGAGCAGTACTTC.

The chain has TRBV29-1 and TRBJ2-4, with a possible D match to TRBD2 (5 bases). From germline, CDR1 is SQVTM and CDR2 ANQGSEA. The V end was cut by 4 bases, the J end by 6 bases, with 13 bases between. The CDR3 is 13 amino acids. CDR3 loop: CSVGLGMPNIQYF. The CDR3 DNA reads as TGCAGCGTTGGGCTCGGGATGCCAAACATTCAGTACTTC.

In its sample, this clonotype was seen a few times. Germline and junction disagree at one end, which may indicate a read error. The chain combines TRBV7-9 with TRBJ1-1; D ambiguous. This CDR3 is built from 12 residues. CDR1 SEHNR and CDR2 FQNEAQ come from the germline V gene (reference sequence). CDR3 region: CASSLDDTKAFF. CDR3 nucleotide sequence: TGTGCCAGCAGTTTAGACGACACAAAAGCTTTCTTT.

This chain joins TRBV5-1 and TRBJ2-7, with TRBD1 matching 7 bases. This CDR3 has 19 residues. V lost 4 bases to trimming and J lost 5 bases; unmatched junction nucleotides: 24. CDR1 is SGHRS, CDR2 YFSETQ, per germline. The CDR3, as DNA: TGCGCCAGCAGCGAAATGCCCACTTACCCTCGCGGACAGGTCCACGAGCAGTACTTC. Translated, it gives CASSEMPTYPRGQVHEQYF.

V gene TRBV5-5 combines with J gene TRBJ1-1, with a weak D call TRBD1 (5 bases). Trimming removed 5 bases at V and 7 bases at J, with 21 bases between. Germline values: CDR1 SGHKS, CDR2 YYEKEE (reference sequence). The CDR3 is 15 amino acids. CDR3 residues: CASSPIPGRSLEAFF. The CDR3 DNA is TGTGCCAGCAGTCCAATACCGGGACGCTCCCTTGAAGCTTTCTTT.

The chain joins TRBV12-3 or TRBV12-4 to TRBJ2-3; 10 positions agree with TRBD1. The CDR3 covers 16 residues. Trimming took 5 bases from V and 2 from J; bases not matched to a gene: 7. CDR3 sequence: CASSPRGTGATDTQYF. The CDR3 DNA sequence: TGTGCCAGCAGTCCCCGCGGGACAGGGGCCACAGATACGCAGTATTTT.

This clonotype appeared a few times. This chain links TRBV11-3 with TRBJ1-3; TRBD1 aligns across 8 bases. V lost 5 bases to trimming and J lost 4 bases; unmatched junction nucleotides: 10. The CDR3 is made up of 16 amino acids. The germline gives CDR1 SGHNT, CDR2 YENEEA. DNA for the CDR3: TGTGCCAGCAGCGAAGAGACAGGGGCGGTCGGAAACACCATATATTTT. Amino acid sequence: CASSEETGAVGNTIYF. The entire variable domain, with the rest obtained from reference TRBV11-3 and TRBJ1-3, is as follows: EAGVVQSPRYKIIEKKQPVAFWCNPISGHNTLYWYLQNLGQGPELLIRYENEEAVDDSQLPKDRFSAERLKGVDSTLKIQPAELGDSAVYLCASSEETGAVGNTIYFGEGSWLTVV.